This TCR beta chain originates from a study of blood T cell repertoires in COVID-19. Study-wide background: PBMCs, B-cell-depleted T cells, or T cells were the source of the cDNA or gDNA that made up the material.

The ends were cut back, 6 bases at V and 11 bases at J, with 13 bases in the middle. The germline V gene has CDR1 KGHSH and CDR2 LQKENI. The CDR3 length is 11 residues. The repertoire was sequenced with immunoSEQ multiplex PCR; TCRdb's copy has only in-frame clones and lacks some. This sample has some 11,000 clones; around 90% occur once, and the top ten carry around a tenth. The clonotype was recovered from a human donor in a cohort sampled during active COVID-19. This sequence joins TRBV18 and TRBJ1-1; TRBD1 is a possible D gene (5 bases). Material for sequencing was peripheral blood. CDR3 region: CASSLQGGAFF. The CDR3 bases are TGTGCCAGCTCTCTCCAGGGTGGCGCTTTCTTT.